Presented here are 10 T cell receptor beta chains from one specimen sequenced in a study of memory CD4+ T cells and cytomegalovirus serostatus. Data came from immunoSEQ multiplex PCR; TCRdb stores just in-frame clones and leaves some out. In the table there are about 82,000 clones, 65% to 85% of which are singletons. Single viable CD3+CD4+CD8-CD45RO+ cells were sorted as the memory CD4+ T cells. Sequencing input: memory CD4+ T cells from blood. These receptor sequences come from an adult in good health and CMV-seronegative.

The rearrangement joins TRBV6-5 to TRBJ2-7, with 7 positions matching TRBD2. The germline gives CDR1 MNHEY, CDR2 SVGAGI. The J segment lost 0 bases and the V segment lost 6 bases, leaving 8 bases of the junction unmatched. The CDR3 is 15 residues long. CDR3 sequence (DNA): TGTGCCAGCAGGCCTAGCGGTACTAGCTCCTACGAGCAGTACTTC. Its translation: CASRPSGTSSYEQYF.

The V and J genes are TRBV7-9 and TRBJ2-7; possible D gene TRBD1, 6 bases. Germline V gene sequence: CDR1 SEHNR, CDR2 FQNEAQ (reference sequence). The CDR3 length is 15 residues. V lost 5 bases, J lost 5 bases, and 19 bases lay in between. The DNA for the CDR3 is TGTGCCAGCAGCCCTCCCGGGACACTCGTCCACGAGCAGTACTTC. This codes for CASSPPGTLVHEQYF.

J is TRBJ2-7 and V is TRBV19, with TRBD1 matching over 7 bases. The germline gives CDR1 LNHDA, CDR2 SQIVND (reference sequence). This CDR3 region has 15 residues. The junction had 7 bases not matched to a gene; V was cut back by 3 bases and J by 2 bases. The CDR3 DNA follows: TGTGCCAGTAGTATTGATGGGACAGATACCTACGAGCAGTACTTC. Translated: CASSIDGTDTYEQYF. Based on the CDR3 plus reference TRBV19 and TRBJ2-7, the full variable domain is DGGITQSPKYLFRKEGQNVTLSCEQNLNHDAMYWYRQDPGQGLRLIYYSQIVNDFQKGDIAEGYSVSREKKESFPLTVTSAQKNPTAFYLCASSIDGTDTYEQYFGPGTRLTVT.

V and J are TRBV2 and TRBJ2-2, with D possibly TRBD1 on 6 matching bases. V lost 6 bases and J lost 2, with 10 bases in between. Germline V gene sequence: CDR1 SNHLY, CDR2 FYNNEI. The CDR3 has 14 residues. The CDR3 protein is CASRTGDNTGELFF. The CDR3 nucleotides are TGTGCCAGCAGGACAGGAGACAACACCGGGGAGCTGTTTTTT.

The genes are TRBV29-1 and TRBJ2-2, with D perhaps TRBD1 (5 bases). V lost 3 bases, J lost 8 bases, and 22 bases lay in between. CDR1 and CDR2 from the germline V gene are SQVTM and ANQGSEA. The CDR3 loop spans 16 amino acids. The CDR3 nucleotides read TGCAGCGTTGATAGCCCAGCTTTAGGGGCAGCGGGGGAGCTGTTTTTT. Encoded protein: CSVDSPALGAAGELFF.

The rearrangement links TRBV30 to TRBJ2-1; 11 bases are a match to TRBD2. Germline V lookup: CDR1 GTSNPN, CDR2 SVGIG (reference sequence). V gave up 0 bases and J gave up 7 bases; unmatched junction bases: 5. CDR3 size: 15 residues. CDR3 protein: CAWSVLAGGRNEQFF. In DNA form, the CDR3 reads TGTGCCTGGAGTGTATTAGCGGGGGGGAGGAATGAGCAGTTCTTC.

The rearrangement links TRBV18 to TRBJ2-6; 10 bases map to TRBD1. Unmatched junction bases numbered 6, after V lost 4 bases and J lost 9 bases. CDR3 length: 15 residues. The germline V gene encodes CDR1 KGHSH and CDR2 LQKENI. Here the CDR3 DNA reads TGTGCCAGCTCACTGGGGACAGGGGATGGCAACGTCCTGACTTTC. It specifies CASSLGTGDGNVLTF.

The chain employs TRBV11-3 and TRBJ2-7; D is perhaps TRBD1 or TRBD2 (6 bases each). Germline CDR1 reads SGHNT; CDR2 reads YENEEA. The CDR3 is made up of 15 amino acids. Trimming took off 1 base at V and 1 base at J, with 11 bases between the two ends. The CDR3 region is CASSLVSGASYEQYF. The CDR3 nucleotides are TGTGCCAGCAGCTTAGTATCGGGGGCTTCCTACGAGCAGTACTTC.

CDR3 sequence: CASSQEVNREETQYF. Here the CDR3 DNA reads TGTGCCAGCAGCCAAGAAGTGAACAGGGAAGAGACCCAGTACTTC. This chain connects TRBV4-2 to TRBJ2-5; perhaps TRBD1 as D (6 bases). The CDR3 has 15 amino acids. Trimming shortened V by 0 bases and J by 3 bases, and 11 bases separated the two germline ends. Germline V gene lookup returns CDR1 LGHNA and CDR2 YNFKEQ.

The chain is built from TRBV5-6 and TRBJ1-2; TRBD1 might be the D (5 bases). The V end was cut by 4 bases, the J end by 4 bases, with 20 bases between. CDR3 length: 16 amino acids. CDR1 and CDR2 (germline): SGHDT, YYEEEE. The CDR3, as DNA: TGTGCCAGCAGCCCCGCCGGTAGAGGGGAGGTCTATGGCTACACCTTC. Protein product: CASSPAGRGEVYGYTF.